These 28 T cell receptor beta chains came from one sample sequenced in a study of blood T cell repertoires in COVID-19. The method was immunoSEQ multiplex PCR; TCRdb's version includes in-frame clones alone and lacks a portion of them. The table has around 110,000 clones, approximately 90% seen once. The sample was peripheral blood. Every receptor here comes from a man in his fifties with active or convalescent COVID-19.

The chain uses TRBV10-1 and TRBJ2-3; 7 nucleotides agree with TRBD2. V lost 2 bases to trimming and J lost 9 bases; unmatched junction nucleotides: 5. Germline V gene lookup returns CDR1 WNHNN and CDR2 SYGVQD (reference sequence). The CDR3 length is 13 residues. The CDR3 is CASSEVVGRTQYF. The CDR3, as DNA: TGCGCCAGCAGTGAGGTGGTCGGGAGGACGCAGTATTTT.

The CDR3 reads CASSLKGGKLFF. In DNA form, the CDR3 reads TGTGCCAGCAGTTTAAAAGGGGGAAAACTGTTTTTT. The rearrangement joins TRBV12-3 or TRBV12-4 to TRBJ1-4; weak D call: TRBD1 (6 bases). V lost 2 bases, J lost 10 bases, and 8 bases lay in between. The length of the CDR3 is 12 residues.

Here the CDR3 reads CAILGSGRSTGELFF. CDR3 bases: TGTGCCATCCTTGGGAGCGGGAGGAGCACCGGGGAGCTGTTTTTT. The chain joins TRBV10-3 to TRBJ2-2; 9 bases line up with TRBD2. Germline V lookup: CDR1 ENHRY, CDR2 SYGVKD. The CDR3 has 15 residues. The trim removed 8 bases at V and 4 bases at J, leaving 8 bases unmatched.

The V call is TRBV28, the J call TRBJ2-2, with TRBD1 matching 8 bases. The CDR3 is 15 amino acids. Germline trimming cut 7 bases from V and 3 bases from J; bases unmatched to any gene: 7. Germline CDR1 is MDHEN and CDR2 is SYDVKM. The CDR3 DNA follows: TGTGCCAGCACCCCGGGACAGGTCGACACCGGGGAGCTGTTTTTT. Translating it yields CASTPGQVDTGELFF.

V is TRBV28 and J is TRBJ1-5; D is uncertain. Germline assignment: CDR1 MDHEN and CDR2 SYDVKM. Trimming removed 8 bases from V and 3 bases from J, with 17 bases in between. The CDR3 runs to 15 residues. In DNA form, the CDR3 reads TGTGCCAGCCGAATCCCCGGGAGGGACAATCAGCCCCAGCATTTT. This sequence encodes CASRIPGRDNQPQHF. Using reference TRBV28 and TRBJ1-5 for the parts outside the CDR3, the full variable domain is DVKVTQSSRYLVKRTGEKVFLECVQDMDHENMFWYRQDPGLGLRLIYFSYDVKMKEKGDIPEGYSVSREKKERFSLILESASTNQTSMYLCASRIPGRDNQPQHFGDGTRLSIL.

The V and J genes are TRBV18 and TRBJ1-1; TRBD1 aligns across 8 bases. Looked up from germline, CDR1 is KGHSH and CDR2 is LQKENI. This CDR3 region has 15 residues. V lost 3 bases and J lost 4; bases outside the gene matches: 7. CDR3 DNA sequence: TGTGCCAGCTCACCGATCTCCGGGACAGGCACTGAAGCTTTCTTT. This sequence encodes CASSPISGTGTEAFF.

The chain joins TRBV13 to TRBJ2-1; 8 bases align to TRBD1. The germline V gene encodes CDR1 PRHDT and CDR2 FYEKMQ (reference sequence). The CDR3 consists of 21 residues. V lost 4 bases, J lost 3 bases, and 23 bases stayed unmatched. CDR3 coding DNA: TGTGCCAGCAGCTCCCGCCGCGCAGGGGGCGTTGGGGGTTTGGACTACAATGAGCAGTTCTTC. Protein sequence: CASSSRRAGGVGGLDYNEQFF.

The rearrangement uses TRBV7-8 and TRBJ1-5; the D gene is possibly TRBD1 (5 bases). CDR3 length equals 15 residues. V lost 4 bases and J 0 bases, leaving 10 bases between the germline ends. CDR1 is SGHVS, CDR2 FQNEAQ, per germline. The CDR3 bases are TGTGCCAGCAGCTCGCAGGGTTATAGCAATCAGCCCCAGCATTTT. Encoded protein: CASSSQGYSNQPQHF.

This clone was counted between two and nine times. The rearrangement joins TRBV3-1 (or the pseudogene TRBV3-2) to TRBJ1-4; D is unclear. The CDR3 totals 19 residues. Germline assignment: CDR1 LGHDT and CDR2 YNNKEL (reference sequence). Trimming took off 1 base at V and 0 bases at J, with 18 bases between the two ends. The CDR3 loop is CASSQVSPDREPTNEKLFF. The CDR3 DNA follows: TGTGCCAGCAGCCAAGTCAGTCCCGACCGGGAGCCAACTAATGAAAAACTGTTTTTT.

This chain links TRBV2 with TRBJ2-5; 8 bases align to TRBD2. The germline gives CDR1 SNHLY, CDR2 FYNNEI. CDR3 length: 17 amino acids. The V and J ends lost 8 bases and 5 bases, in that order; junction bases with no gene match: 19. In DNA form, the CDR3 reads TGTGCCAGCGAAACTAGGGGGACTAGGTCATTGGGGGAGACCCAGTACTTC. Translating gives CASETRGTRSLGETQYF.

Only a few counts were recorded for this clone. DNA of the CDR3: TGTGCCATCAGGATGGGACACTTGAACACTGAAGCTTTCTTT. Its protein product is CAIRMGHLNTEAFF. The chain carries TRBV10-3 and TRBJ1-1; tentatively, D is TRBD1 (6 bases). Germline V gives CDR1 ENHRY, CDR2 SYGVKD. Between the trimmed V and J ends, which lost 6 bases and 0 bases, there was a span of 11 bases. The CDR3 runs to 14 residues.

This clone turned up a few times. The chain has TRBV7-2 and TRBJ2-3; 14 bases line up with TRBD2. J lost 5 bases, V lost 9 bases, and 16 bases had no gene match. From germline, CDR1 is SGHTA and CDR2 FQGNSA. The CDR3 is made up of 18 amino acids. The CDR3 nucleotides read TGTGCCAGTGGACTAGCGGGAGGTAATCTAGTGGGTCGAGATACGCAGTATTTT. Amino acid sequence: CASGLAGGNLVGRDTQYF.

The V gene is TRBV27, the J gene TRBJ2-3; D perhaps matches TRBD2 (5 bases). The CDR3 loop spans 14 amino acids. The V end was cut by 3 bases, the J end by 2 bases, with 9 bases between. CDR1 is MNHEY and CDR2 is SMNVEV in the germline V gene (reference sequence). The CDR3 region is CASSFRGTTDTQYF. DNA for the CDR3: TGTGCCAGCAGTTTTCGGGGAACCACAGATACGCAGTATTTT.

This chain joins TRBV21-1 and TRBJ2-1; the table's D gene call, TRBD2, was not cross checked with the DNA. TRBV21-1 is tagged as a pseudogene. The CDR3 covers 16 residues. The CDR3 reads CASSKDQRERTLEQFF. The CDR3 nucleotides are TGTGCCAGCAGCAAAGATCAGCGGGAGAGGACGCTTGAGCAGTTCTTC.

This clone was detected only a few times. This rearrangement joins TRBV3-1 (or the pseudogene TRBV3-2) to TRBJ1-5; no clear D. The V end lost 1 base, the J end lost 0 bases, and 7 bases lay between the germline ends. The CDR3 consists of 15 residues. Germline V gene sequence: CDR1 LGHDT, CDR2 YNNKEL (reference sequence). This chain's CDR3 is CASSQGVNSNQPQHF. Written as DNA, the CDR3 is TGTGCCAGCAGCCAAGGAGTGAATAGCAATCAGCCCCAGCATTTT.

V is TRBV10-3 and J is TRBJ2-1; D is possibly TRBD2 (6 bases). Germline V gene sequence: CDR1 ENHRY, CDR2 SYGVKD. Trimming took off 2 bases at V and 7 bases at J, with 15 bases between the two ends. CDR3 size: 15 residues. The CDR3 sequence is CAISERTGVENEQFF. Written as DNA, the CDR3 is TGTGCCATCAGTGAGCGGACGGGAGTCGAGAATGAGCAGTTCTTC.

This rearrangement joins TRBV6-5 to TRBJ1-5; D ambiguous. V lost 6 bases to trimming and J lost 4 bases, with 7 bases between them. CDR1 and CDR2 from the germline V gene are MNHEY and SVGAGI. This CDR3 is 12 amino acids long. The chain's CDR3 is CASSPGNQPQHF. CDR3 bases: TGTGCCAGCAGCCCCGGGAATCAGCCCCAGCATTTT.

The chain employs TRBV18 and TRBJ2-5; TRBD2 matches at 8 bases. After removal of 5 bases from V and 7 bases from J, the junction contained 15 bases not matched to a gene. CDR3 length: 16 residues. Per the germline V gene, CDR1 is KGHSH and CDR2 is LQKENI. The CDR3 nucleotides are TGTGCCAGCTCAGGACTTAGCGGGCCCCGGGAGGGGACCCAGTACTTC. Protein sequence: CASSGLSGPREGTQYF. Full variable domain (missing parts from reference TRBV18 and TRBJ2-5): NAGVMQNPRHLVRRRGQEARLRCSPMKGHSHVYWYRQLPEEGLKFMVYLQKENIIDESGMPKERFSAEFPKEGPSILRIQQVVRGDSAAYFCASSGLSGPREGTQYFGPGTRLLVL.

This clone was detected once. The J gene is TRBJ2-5, the V gene TRBV2, with TRBD2 identical over 10 bases. V lost 10 bases to trimming and J lost 4 bases; unmatched junction nucleotides: 12. CDR3 length: 15 amino acids. Germline CDR1 reads SNHLY; CDR2 reads FYNNEI. CDR3 DNA sequence: TGTGCCATAAAGGGTACTAGCGGGGTTGGAGAGACCCAGTACTTC. This gives the protein CAIKGTSGVGETQYF.

The chain has TRBV2 and TRBJ1-2; 7 nucleotides line up with TRBD1. The germline V gene has CDR1 SNHLY and CDR2 FYNNEI. V lost 6 bases, J lost 2 bases, and 9 bases stayed unmatched. The CDR3 sequence is 15 residues long. CDR3 nucleotide sequence: TGTGCCAGCAGCCCCGGGAGCAGGGGGAACTATGGCTACACCTTC. As protein: CASSPGSRGNYGYTF.

This chain links TRBV5-4 with TRBJ1-3; 7 bases are a match to TRBD1. After removal of 0 bases from V and 4 bases from J, the junction contained 4 bases not matched to a gene. Germline values: CDR1 SGHNT, CDR2 YYREEE (reference sequence). There are 15 residues in the CDR3. CDR3 loop: CASSLDRGFGNTIYF. CDR3 sequence (DNA): TGTGCCAGCAGCTTGGACAGGGGATTCGGAAACACCATATATTTT.

The chain recombines TRBV7-9 with TRBJ1-1, with unresolved D. CDR1 is SEHNR, CDR2 FQNEAQ, per germline (reference sequence). V was shortened by 5 bases and J by 9 bases, with 7 bases between the two germline ends. This CDR3 has 10 residues. This CDR3 is CASSPGKAFF. For the CDR3, the DNA is TGTGCCAGCAGCCCGGGGAAAGCTTTCTTT.

This chain connects TRBV19 to TRBJ2-1, with 7 bases identical to TRBD1. Per germline, CDR1 LNHDA and CDR2 SQIVND (reference sequence). V was pared by 5 bases and J by 5 bases, with 9 bases of the junction left unmatched. CDR3 length: 15 residues. CDR3 DNA: TGTGCCAGTAGTCTACGGACAGGAGCAGACAATGAGCAGTTCTTC. Its protein is CASSLRTGADNEQFF. Based on the CDR3 plus reference TRBV19 and TRBJ2-1, the full variable domain is DGGITQSPKYLFRKEGQNVTLSCEQNLNHDAMYWYRQDPGQGLRLIYYSQIVNDFQKGDIAEGYSVSREKKESFPLTVTSAQKNPTAFYLCASSLRTGADNEQFFGPGTRLTVL.

The gene calls are TRBV28 and TRBJ2-2, with D maybe TRBD2 (5 bases). This CDR3 is built from 13 residues. CDR1 and CDR2 (germline): MDHEN, SYDVKM. Deletions cut 3 bases from V and 6 bases from J, with 8 bases between. CDR3 sequence: CASSLLAPGELFF. The DNA of the CDR3 is TGTGCCAGCAGTTTGCTAGCTCCCGGGGAGCTGTTTTTT.

The V and J genes are TRBV5-1 and TRBJ2-5, with 8 positions matching TRBD1. V shed 2 bases, J shed 7 bases, and the junction held 13 bases outside the gene matches. Germline CDR1 and CDR2: SGHRS and YFSETQ. CDR3 length: 16 amino acids. CDR3 bases: TGCGCCAGCAGCTTTCACCGGGACAGGACAGTTGGGACCCAGTACTTC. This encodes CASSFHRDRTVGTQYF.

The DNA of the CDR3 is TGTGCCAGCAGCCTGGGGACAAAGAGCCAAGAGACCCAGTACTTC. Residues: CASSLGTKSQETQYF. This chain connects TRBV11-3 to TRBJ2-5, with a possible D match to TRBD1 (6 bases). The V end was cut by 5 bases, the J end by 1 base, with 14 bases between. This CDR3 contains 15 residues. The germline gives CDR1 SGHNT, CDR2 YENEEA.

This chain links TRBV6-2 or TRBV6-3 with TRBJ2-3, with 7 positions matching TRBD2. Germline V gene sequence: CDR1 MNHEY, CDR2 SVGEGT. V shed 0 bases, J shed 4 bases, and the junction held 7 bases outside the gene matches. The CDR3 contains 16 residues. The CDR3 DNA follows: TGTGCCAGCAGTTACTCGGAGGGAGGGCCCCCAGATACGCAGTATTTT. Amino acids: CASSYSEGGPPDTQYF.

The genes are TRBV5-6 and TRBJ2-4; 7 positions match TRBD2. The V segment lost 1 base and the J segment 6 bases; nucleotides outside the gene matches: 4. Germline CDR1 SGHDT, CDR2 YYEEEE. The CDR3 is made up of 14 amino acids. The CDR3 protein is CASSLREVRNIQYF. CDR3 bases: TGTGCCAGCAGCTTGCGGGAGGTCAGAAACATTCAGTACTTC. Full variable domain (rest looked up from reference TRBV5-6 and TRBJ2-4): DAGVTQSPTHLIKTRGQQVTLRCSPKSGHDTVSWYQQALGQGPQFIFQYYEEEERQRGNFPDRFSGHQFPNYSSELNVNALLLGDSALYLCASSLREVRNIQYFGAGTRLSVL.